What follows is one T cell receptor (beta chain) and its context. Its cognate antigen is unknown. As to time point: cycle 4 day 1 (C4D1), after about 6 weeks of nivolumab. All patients relapsed after autologous stem cell transplantation, and brentuximab vedotin exposure varied. Using magnetic negative selection, the CD4+ T cells were separated out of thawed PBMCs. Method: immunoSEQ multiplex PCR; TCRdb's copy keeps in-frame clones and lacks some. The data show about 30,000 clones, about 85% seen once. This sample stems from a study of PD-1 blockade in classical Hodgkin lymphoma. Germline V lookup: CDR1 SGHVS, CDR2 FQNEAQ. The CDR3 has 16 residues. J was trimmed by 2 bases and V by 5 bases; bases with no gene match: 5. Overall study results and limits: As was reported, newly diagnosed patients showed lower baseline TCR diversity than healthy donors did. Significant TCR diversity gains by C4D1 occurred in CD4+ but not CD8+ cells.

The material sequenced was CD4+ T cells from blood, taken before the fourth cycle of nivolumab. V is TRBV7-8 and J is TRBJ2-3, with 12 positions matching TRBD2. The sequence derives from a human donor with classical Hodgkin lymphoma. CDR3 loop: CASSLGLAGSTDTQYF. CDR3 nucleotides: TGTGCCAGCAGCCTGGGACTAGCGGGTTCCACAGATACGCAGTATTTT.